These 3 T cell receptor beta chains were all obtained from the same sample, sequenced in a study of identifying expanded T cells in peripheral blood. Clones were read by immunoSEQ multiplex PCR, and TCRdb kept only the in-frame ones, dropping some. Among about 54,000 clones listed, more than 70% were seen once. Material for sequencing was blood. Source of these receptors: a person between 18 and 70 years old in good health.

As DNA, the CDR3 is TGTGCCATCAGTGAGTATTTTCAGGGGGCAATGCAGCCCCAGCATTTT. Protein product: CAISEYFQGAMQPQHF. This chain uses TRBV10-3 with TRBJ1-5, with 8 bases fitting TRBD1. J gave up 7 bases and V 1 base, and 9 bases lay outside the gene matches. The CDR3 spans 16 residues. Germline values: CDR1 ENHRY, CDR2 SYGVKD.

The chain has TRBV6-5 and TRBJ1-1, with 10 bases lining up with TRBD1. Germline trimming cut 5 bases from V and 7 bases from J; bases unmatched to any gene: 7. Looked up from germline, CDR1 is MNHEY and CDR2 is SVGAGI. This CDR3 has 14 residues. CDR3 nucleotides: TGTGCCAGCAGTCTCCGGACAGGGGGTAATGAAGCTTTCTTT. It encodes CASSLRTGGNEAFF.

The V and J genes are TRBV7-2 and TRBJ1-1; TRBD1 might be the D (5 bases). CDR1 is SGHTA, CDR2 FQGNSA, per germline. This CDR3 region has 15 residues. The V end was cut by 2 bases, the J end by 6 bases, with 16 bases between. The chain's CDR3 is CASSLLSGSTSEAFF. CDR3 coding DNA: TGTGCCAGCAGCTTATTGTCAGGGTCTACGTCTGAAGCTTTCTTT.